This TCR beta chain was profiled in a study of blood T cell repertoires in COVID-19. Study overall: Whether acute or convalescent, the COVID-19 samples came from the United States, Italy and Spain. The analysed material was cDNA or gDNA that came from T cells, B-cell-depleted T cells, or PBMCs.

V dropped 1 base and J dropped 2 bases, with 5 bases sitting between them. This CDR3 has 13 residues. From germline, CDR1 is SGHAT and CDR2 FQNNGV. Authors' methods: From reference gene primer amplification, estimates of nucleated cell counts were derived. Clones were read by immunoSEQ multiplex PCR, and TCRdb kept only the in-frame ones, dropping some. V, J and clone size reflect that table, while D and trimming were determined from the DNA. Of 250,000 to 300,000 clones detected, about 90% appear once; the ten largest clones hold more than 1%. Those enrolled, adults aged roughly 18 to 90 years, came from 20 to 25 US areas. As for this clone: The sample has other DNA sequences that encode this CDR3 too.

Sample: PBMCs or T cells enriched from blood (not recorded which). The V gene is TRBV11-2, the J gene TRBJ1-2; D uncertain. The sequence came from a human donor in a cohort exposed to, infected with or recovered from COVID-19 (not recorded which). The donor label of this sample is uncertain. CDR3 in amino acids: CASSLASNYGYTF. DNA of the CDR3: TGTGCCAGCAGCTTAGCCTCGAACTATGGCTACACCTTC.